These 11 T cell receptor beta chains share one sample of origin, sequenced in a study of identical twins. TCRdb used MiXCR to reprocess the 5' RACE reads, holding one entry per CDR3 protein. The repertoire holds fewer than 250,000 distinct CDR3 sequences, less than 9.5% seen once, with 4% to 6% in the top ten. Input material: memory (CD45RO+) T cells sorted from blood. The receptor source for this set is a woman between 18 and 29 years old in good health.

The chain recombines TRBV7-2 with TRBJ2-5; tentative D call: TRBD2 (6 bases). The V gene lost 8 bases and the J gene lost 5 bases, with 12 bases spanning the gap. Germline CDR1 is SGHTA and CDR2 is FQGNSA. CDR3 length: 12 residues. CDR3 in DNA: TGTGCCAGCGGGGGGTTCCGGGAGACCCAGTACTTC. Protein: CASGGFRETQYF. The complete variable domain, with remaining parts taken from reference TRBV7-2 and TRBJ2-5, reads GAGVSQSPSNKVTEKGKDVELRCDPISGHTALYWYRQSLGQGLEFLIYFQGNSAPDKSGLPSDRFSAERTGGSVSTLTIQRTQQEDSAVYLCASGGFRETQYFGPGTRLLVL.

This clonotype showed up many times. This chain links TRBV7-9 with TRBJ1-1; no clear D gene. V was pared by 5 bases and J by 4 bases, with 11 bases between. The germline V gene has CDR1 SEHNR and CDR2 FQNEAQ (reference sequence). The CDR3 is made up of 13 amino acids. The CDR3 reads CASSMNTATEAFF. The CDR3, as DNA: TGTGCCAGCAGCATGAATACGGCCACTGAAGCTTTCTTT.

In its sample, this clonotype was seen many times. V and J are TRBV20-1 and TRBJ2-1, with D maybe TRBD2 (5 bases). The CDR3 has 14 residues. With 3 bases removed from V and 3 bases from J, the gap between germline ends came to 12 bases. Looked up from germline, CDR1 is DFQATT and CDR2 is SNEGSKA (reference sequence). Here the CDR3 reads CSARRTFHYNEQFF. DNA for the CDR3: TGCAGTGCTAGGAGGACTTTCCACTACAATGAGCAGTTCTTC.

This chain uses TRBV28 with TRBJ2-7; TRBD1 matches 8 bases. In germline, CDR1 is MDHEN, CDR2 SYDVKM. V lost 4 bases, J lost 0 bases, and 5 bases stayed unmatched. The CDR3 length is 15 residues. The CDR3 sequence: CASSSGQASSYEQYF. The CDR3 region has the DNA TGTGCCAGCAGTTCGGGACAGGCGAGCTCCTACGAGCAGTACTTC.

This clonotype was counted at least ten times. The J gene is TRBJ1-5, the V gene TRBV7-2; D is undetermined. Trimming shortened V by 5 bases and J by 0 bases, and 17 bases separated the two germline ends. Germline CDR1 is SGHTA and CDR2 is FQGNSA. The CDR3 spans 17 residues. As DNA, the CDR3 is TGTGCCAGCAGCCGTGTAGGCGGGCCCTATAGCAATCAGCCCCAGCATTTT. This sequence encodes CASSRVGGPYSNQPQHF.

This clonotype occurred once. V gene TRBV7-2 combines with J gene TRBJ1-2, with a possible D match to TRBD1 (5 bases). Germline V gene data show CDR1 as SGHTA and CDR2 as FQGNSA. The CDR3 is 15 residues long. The V end was cut by 4 bases, the J end by 5 bases, with 17 bases between. The CDR3: CASSSTGGEDYGYTF. CDR3 DNA: TGTGCCAGCAGCTCCACCGGGGGGGAAGATTATGGCTACACCTTC.

The chain uses TRBV5-1 and TRBJ2-2; tentatively, D is TRBD1 (5 bases). Trimming cost V 2 bases and J 7 bases, with 12 bases left between them. CDR1 and CDR2 from the germline V gene are SGHRS and YFSETQ. This CDR3 contains 14 residues. The CDR3 spells CASSFRARGGELFF. The CDR3 nucleotides read TGCGCCAGCAGCTTCAGGGCTCGAGGCGGGGAGCTGTTTTTT.

This clonotype was observed a handful of times. The V call is TRBV6-5, the J call TRBJ1-2; D perhaps matches TRBD1 (5 bases). V lost 8 bases, J lost 8 bases, and 15 bases lay in between. The germline gives CDR1 MNHEY, CDR2 SVGAGI. The CDR3 extends over 12 amino acids. The CDR3 bases are TGTGCCAGCGGGGGGGATTTTCAAGGCTACACCTTC. Its protein is CASGGDFQGYTF.

The table lists this clonotype with a few counts. J is TRBJ2-5 and V is TRBV2, with 8 bases that match TRBD1. Germline V gene lookup returns CDR1 SNHLY and CDR2 FYNNEI. The CDR3 contains 16 residues. V trimming: 6 bases; J trimming: 1 base; junction bases outside the gene matches: 10. CDR3 in amino acids: CASRKLSTGGQETQYF. CDR3 bases: TGTGCCAGCAGGAAACTCTCAACAGGGGGCCAAGAGACCCAGTACTTC.

This clonotype has a count of ten or more. The V gene is TRBV20-1, the J gene TRBJ1-1; 7 nucleotides align to TRBD1. This CDR3 has 12 amino acids. Germline V gene lookup returns CDR1 DFQATT and CDR2 SNEGSKA (reference sequence). The CDR3 nucleotides read TGCAGCCCCAACAGGGGCGACACTGAAGCTTTCTTT. This sequence encodes CSPNRGDTEAFF.

This clonotype was observed many times. The chain couples TRBV9 to TRBJ2-1, with TRBD2 as a possible D gene (6 bases). V lost 0 bases to trimming and J lost 9 bases, with 10 bases between them. There are 13 residues in the CDR3. CDR1 SGDLS and CDR2 YYNGEE come from the germline V gene. The CDR3 DNA reads TGTGCCAGCAGCGTAGCGGCCGGGGGTGAGCAGTTCTTC. Translating it yields CASSVAAGGEQFF.